This T cell receptor (beta chain) was obtained from a study of blood T cell repertoires in COVID-19. Across the study: Sites across the United States, Italy and Spain contributed samples from acute and convalescent COVID-19.

This clone has a handful of counts. TCRdb keeps only in-frame clones here, not all; method: immunoSEQ multiplex PCR. This table has about 34,000 clones, over 90% appearing once. This TCR was recovered from a human donor in a cohort sampled during active COVID-19. The sequencing input was peripheral blood.

The CDR3 protein is CASSPPSGQAAGQYF. In DNA, the CDR3 is TGTGCCAGCTCACCACCTTCAGGACAGGCTGCTGGGCAGTACTTC. This rearrangement joins TRBV18 to TRBJ2-7; TRBD1 matches 7 bases. J gave up 9 bases and V 0 bases, and 11 bases lay outside the gene matches. The CDR3 loop spans 15 amino acids. The V gene's germline CDR1 is KGHSH and CDR2 LQKENI.